This TCR beta chain was recovered during a study of PD-1 blockade in classical Hodgkin lymphoma. Findings and caveats of the study: Some patients began nivolumab under 1 year after ASCT. These patients were excluded from later analyses.

Regarding this clone: Its specificity is not known.

This table comes from immunoSEQ multiplex PCR, and its TCRdb copy is limited to in-frame clones, with some not included. The table has more than 85,000 clones, around 90% seen once. Relapse was seen in all patients after autologous stem cell transplantation, and brentuximab vedotin exposure was variable. This clonotype originated in a human donor with classical Hodgkin lymphoma. The sequencing here drew on peripheral blood mononuclear cells (PBMCs), taken before the second cycle of nivolumab.

CDR3 sequence reads: CASSFILAGGSYEQYF. As DNA, the CDR3 is TGTGCCAGCAGTTTTATCTTAGCGGGAGGGTCCTACGAGCAGTACTTC. This chain links TRBV28 with TRBJ2-7; 11 nucleotides match TRBD2. The CDR3 is made up of 16 amino acids. V dropped 3 bases and J dropped 1; count of bases not matched to a gene: 5. Germline-derived CDR1 and CDR2 are MDHEN and SYDVKM.